This T cell receptor (beta chain) emerged from a study of tumor-infiltrating lymphocytes in glioblastoma multiforme. TCRB libraries came from RNA via three nested multiplex PCR rounds. Input was roughly 0.46 ug total RNA, reverse-transcribed with a C-beta primer. TCRdb used MiXCR to reprocess the multiplex PCR reads, holding one entry per CDR3 protein. The sample carries nearly 15,000 distinct CDR3 sequences, 60% to 75% recorded once. About this clonotype itself: Its cognate antigen is unknown. The junction and the germline gene differ at one end; a read error may be behind it.

Notes on the study in general: Clone frequencies may be distorted by unequal TCR transcripts per cell. T cells were not sorted into functional subsets.

The CDR3 is 16 residues long. The rearrangement uses TRBV12-3 or TRBV12-4 and TRBJ2-3; 15 bases are a match to TRBD2. This TCR was recovered from a male donor with glioblastoma. The sequenced material came from brain tumor tissue. Here the CDR3 DNA reads TGTGCCAGCAGTTTCCGGACTAGCGGGAGGGTAGATACGCAATATTTT. Translated, it gives CASSFRTSGRVDTQYF.